This T cell receptor beta chain was sequenced in a study of cytomegalovirus exposure and HLA in healthy donors. PCR amplification relied on 60 Vbeta primers (plus 13 Jbeta primers). Produced via immunoSEQ multiplex PCR; TCRdb's table is partial and in-frame only. The sample yields about 170,000 clones, approximately 88% seen once. This CDR3 region has 14 residues. Trimming left V 5 bases short and J 4 bases short, with 13 bases between. Germline assignment: CDR1 SGHDT and CDR2 YYEEEE. Specimen: PBMCs. The gene calls are TRBV5-6 and TRBJ2-1; possibly TRBD1 for D (6 bases). The sequence derives from a boy aged 2 to 10 in good health and CMV-seronegative. As DNA, the CDR3 is TGTGCCAGCAGGGGACAAGGGTTTTACAATGAGCAGTTCTTC. This sequence encodes CASRGQGFYNEQFF.